Listed below are T cell receptor beta chains from one sample, sequenced in a study of CD8 T cells in Susac syndrome. TCRdb used MiXCR to reprocess the immunoSEQ multiplex PCR reads, holding one entry per CDR3 protein. Of more than 150,000 distinct CDR3 sequences listed, about 94% are singletons. Material for sequencing was CD8+ T cells from PBMCs. These receptors all come from a human donor with multiple sclerosis. The CDR3 runs from the conserved cysteine through the conserved F or W. The order of the fields is clone size, J gene, D gene, V gene, CDR3 protein, CDR3 DNA. D genes are given only for firm matches. Some rows have no size entry. The others give once, few or many, or a class for an expanded clone.

NA	TRBJ2-1	NA	TRBV9	CASSGTDNEQFF	TGTGCCAGCAGCGGGACAGACAATGAGCAGTTCTTC
once	TRBJ2-7	TRBD1	TRBV2	CASSDFTGDSYEQYF	TGTGCCAGCAGTGATTTTACAGGGGATTCCTACGAGCAGTACTTC
NA	TRBJ1-5	NA	TRBV6-6	CASSYSRVYQPQHF	TGTGCCAGCAGTTACTCGAGGGTTTATCAGCCCCAGCATTTT
NA	TRBJ2-2	NA	TRBV30	CAWSVTGELFF	TGTGCCTGGAGTGTGACCGGGGAGCTGTTTTTT
NA	TRBJ2-7	NA	TRBV27	CASSPGLANSYEQYF	TGTGCCAGCAGTCCTGGACTCGCCAACTCCTACGAGCAGTACTTC
NA	TRBJ1-1	NA	TRBV30	CAWRGLETQRALF	TGTGCCTGGAGGGGACTAGAGACTCAGCGGGCTCTCTTT
NA	TRBJ2-7	NA	TRBV10-3	CAISEGVYEQYF	TGTGCCATCAGTGAGGGGGTTTACGAGCAGTACTTC
NA	TRBJ2-1	NA	TRBV20-1	CSARPIWDDEVVF	TGCAGTGCTAGACCTATCTGGGACGACGAGGTGGTCTTC
NA	TRBJ2-5	NA	TRBV7-9	CASRLGQETQYF	TGTGCCAGCAGGCTGGGACAAGAGACCCAGTACTTC
NA	TRBJ2-1	NA	TRBV29-1	CSVDVNEQFF	TGCAGCGTTGATGTCAATGAGCAGTTCTTC
NA	TRBJ2-1	TRBD2	TRBV4-3	CASSQDPSGGYEQFF	TGCGCCAGCAGCCAAGATCCTAGCGGGGGCTATGAGCAGTTCTTC
NA	TRBJ1-1	TRBD1	TRBV3-1	CASSQRGQITEAFF	TGTGCCAGCAGCCAAAGGGGACAGATCACTGAAGCTTTCTTT
NA	TRBJ1-2	NA	TRBV9	CASSVSLAGENYGYTF	TGTGCCAGCAGCGTAAGTCTGGCAGGGGAAAACTATGGCTACACCTTC
NA	TRBJ2-7	NA	TRBV7-9	CASSSHSEQYF	TGTGCCAGCAGCTCCCACAGCGAGCAGTACTTC
NA	TRBJ1-1	NA	TRBV12-3/TRBV12-4	CASSLARSTEAFF	TGTGCCAGCAGTTTAGCCAGGAGCACTGAAGCTTTCTTT
NA	TRBJ2-7	NA	TRBV27	CASSRASTYEQYF	TGTGCCAGCAGTAGGGCCAGCACCTACGAGCAGTACTTC
NA	TRBJ2-7	TRBD2	TRBV27	CASSPGGEGLEQYF	TGTGCCAGCAGCCCTGGGGGGGAAGGGTTGGAGCAGTACTTC
NA	TRBJ2-1	TRBD1	TRBV2	CASSDPGQENYSYNEQFF	TGTGCCAGCAGTGATCCGGGACAGGAGAATTACTCCTACAATGAGCAGTTCTTC
NA	TRBJ1-1	NA	TRBV4-1	CASSNPEGVWTEAFF	TGCGCCAGCAGCAACCCTGAAGGCGTCTGGACTGAAGCTTTCTTT
NA	TRBJ2-6	NA	TRBV7-9	CASSSTGLSGANVLTF	TGTGCCAGCAGCTCCACGGGATTGTCTGGGGCCAACGTCCTGACTTTC
NA	TRBJ1-2	TRBD1	TRBV29-1	CSVDGLWTGRDGYTF	TGCAGCGTTGATGGCTTGTGGACAGGGAGGGATGGCTACACCTTC
NA	TRBJ1-6	NA	TRBV20-1	CSARDWSGERSSYNSPLHF	TGCAGTGCTAGAGATTGGTCAGGGGAGAGAAGCTCCTATAATTCACCCCTCCACTTT
NA	TRBJ1-4	NA	TRBV7-8	CASSLEEVQGEDEKLFF	TGTGCCAGCAGCTTAGAGGAGGTCCAGGGTGAGGATGAAAAACTGTTTTTT
NA	TRBJ1-2	TRBD1	TRBV4-1	CASSQDDRGDGYTF	TGCGCCAGCAGCCAAGATGACAGGGGAGATGGCTACACCTTC
NA	TRBJ2-7	TRBD2	TRBV2	CASSWTSGDYEQYF	TGTGCCAGCAGTTGGACTAGCGGGGACTACGAGCAGTACTTC
NA	TRBJ1-2	NA	TRBV27	CASSYQQGANYGYTF	TGTGCCAGCAGTTACCAACAGGGCGCGAACTATGGCTACACCTTC
NA	TRBJ1-2	NA	TRBV3-1	CASSPLSGNGYTF	TGTGCCAGCAGCCCCCTCTCAGGGAACGGCTACACCTTC
NA	TRBJ2-7	NA	TRBV27	CASSVKGTRNHEQYF	TGTGCCAGCAGTGTAAAGGGTACTAGAAACCACGAGCAGTACTTC
NA	TRBJ1-6	NA	TRBV10-3	CAISDEGAYNSPLHF	TGTGCCATCAGTGATGAGGGGGCCTATAATTCACCCCTCCACTTT
NA	TRBJ1-1	TRBD1	TRBV12-5	CASGQQGFNTEAFF	TGTGCTAGTGGCCAACAGGGGTTTAACACTGAAGCTTTCTTT
NA	TRBJ1-1	NA	TRBV6-2/TRBV6-3	CASRGLGATEAFF	TGTGCCAGCAGAGGATTAGGGGCCACTGAAGCTTTCTTT
few	TRBJ2-7	TRBD1	TRBV19	CASSAGTGNYEQYF	TGTGCCAGTAGTGCCGGGACAGGGAACTACGAGCAGTACTTC
NA	TRBJ2-7	NA	TRBV30	CAWDNRDFSYEQYF	TGTGCCTGGGATAACAGGGACTTCTCCTACGAGCAGTACTTC
NA	TRBJ2-1	NA	TRBV20-1	CSAPGEQFF	TGCAGTGCTCCGGGGGAGCAGTTCTTC
NA	TRBJ1-4	NA	TRBV27	CASSFIGNLEKLFF	TGTGCCAGCAGTTTCATAGGGAACCTTGAAAAACTGTTTTTT
NA	TRBJ1-1	NA	TRBV15	CATSRARGLNTEAFF	TGTGCCACCAGCAGAGCCCGGGGGCTGAACACTGAAGCTTTCTTT
NA	TRBJ2-3	NA	TRBV20-1	CSATFPAEGSTQYF	TGCAGTGCTACGTTTCCGGCCGAAGGCAGTACGCAGTATTTT
NA	TRBJ2-3	TRBD2	TRBV7-9	CASSPTSGPSTDTQYF	TGTGCCAGCAGCCCGACTAGCGGACCCAGCACAGATACGCAGTATTTT
NA	TRBJ1-5	TRBD1	TRBV28	CASSLRQGIQPQHF	TGTGCCAGCAGTTTAAGACAGGGTATTCAGCCCCAGCATTTT
NA	TRBJ1-1	NA	TRBV2	CASIMREEAFF	TGTGCCAGCATTATGAGGGAGGAAGCTTTCTTT
NA	TRBJ2-1	NA	TRBV12-3/TRBV12-4	CASSEAGAGNEQFF	TGTGCCAGCAGTGAGGCAGGGGCTGGCAATGAGCAGTTCTTC
NA	TRBJ1-1	NA	TRBV30	CAWSVGRLVEAFF	TGTGCCTGGAGTGTGGGGAGACTTGTTGAAGCTTTCTTT
NA	TRBJ1-2	NA	TRBV7-9	CASSLGEVFYGYTF	TGTGCCAGCAGCTTAGGCGAGGTTTTCTATGGCTACACCTTC
NA	TRBJ2-1	NA	TRBV6-4	CASSDPGLGINEQFF	TGTGCCAGCAGTGATCCGGGACTCGGGATCAATGAGCAGTTCTTC
NA	TRBJ1-6	NA	TRBV23-1	CASSPTPSYNSPLHF	TGCGCCAGCAGCCCTACACCCTCCTATAATTCACCCCTCCACTTT
NA	TRBJ2-1	TRBD2	TRBV20-1	CSARDWNGLAGATYNEQFF	TGCAGTGCTAGAGATTGGAATGGACTAGCGGGGGCCACCTACAATGAGCAGTTCTTC
NA	TRBJ1-2	TRBD1	TRBV5-1	CASSFRQGSIYGYTF	TGCGCCAGCAGCTTTCGACAGGGGAGTATCTATGGCTACACCTTC
NA	TRBJ2-2	TRBD1	TRBV4-3	CASGQGTTGELFF	TGCGCCAGCGGACAGGGGACGACCGGGGAGCTGTTTTTT